These 14 T cell receptor beta chains originate from one sample sequenced in a study of vaccination and CD4 T cells after COVID-19. Treatment here: roughly ten-day PBMC culture with coronavirus spike peptide pools or control peptides (ViraFEST assay). These TCRs' antigens remain unknown. Cultured CD4+ T-cell DNA underwent Oncomine TCR Beta short-read sequencing. One entry per CDR3 protein results from TCRdb running MiXCR on the PCR reads. The sample records 9,000 to 15,000 distinct CDR3 sequences, 53% being singletons. The sequenced material came from CD4+ T cells from blood, cultured in vitro. Source of these receptors: a human donor who had recovered from COVID-19.

The chain carries TRBV6-1 and TRBJ2-2, with D perhaps matching TRBD2 (6 bases). Trimming removed 8 bases from V and 4 bases from J, with 14 bases in between. CDR3 length equals 14 residues. Germline CDR1 MNHNS, CDR2 SASEGT. CDR3 protein: CASGRDLLTGELFF. The DNA for the CDR3 is TGTGCCAGCGGCCGGGACTTACTCACCGGGGAGCTGTTTTTT.

There are a few counts of this clonotype. V is TRBV19 and J is TRBJ1-1, with D possibly being TRBD1 (5 bases). The CDR3 covers 14 residues. V gave up 7 bases and J gave up 1 base, with 13 bases separating them. Germline CDR1 and CDR2: LNHDA and SQIVND (reference sequence). The CDR3 spells CASKVIGANTEAFF. Here the CDR3 DNA reads TGTGCCAGTAAGGTGATAGGGGCGAACACTGAAGCTTTCTTT.

The rearrangement links TRBV19 to TRBJ2-2; 7 nucleotides agree with TRBD1. Germline trimming cut 4 bases from V and 2 bases from J; bases unmatched to any gene: 7. In germline, CDR1 is LNHDA, CDR2 SQIVND (reference sequence). This CDR3 has 16 residues. The CDR3 sequence is CASSSPDRVNTGELFF. The DNA of the CDR3 is TGTGCCAGTAGTAGCCCCGACAGGGTTAACACCGGGGAGCTGTTTTTT.

The CDR3 region has the DNA TGCAGTGCTCCACCGGGACAGGGGTTTCAAGAGACCCAGTACTTC. Translating gives CSAPPGQGFQETQYF. The chain joins TRBV20-1 to TRBJ2-5; 10 bases align to TRBD1. Germline trimming cut 5 bases from V and 2 bases from J; bases unmatched to any gene: 8. There are 15 residues in the CDR3. CDR1 and CDR2 (germline): DFQATT, SNEGSKA (reference sequence).

This chain uses TRBV11-3 with TRBJ1-1; D is ambiguous. Deletions cut 4 bases from V and 4 bases from J, with 19 bases between. Germline values: CDR1 SGHNT, CDR2 YENEEA. The CDR3 extends over 16 amino acids. CDR3 in amino acids: CASSSHVRQSGTEAFF. The CDR3, as DNA: TGTGCCAGCAGCTCCCACGTTAGGCAGTCGGGCACTGAAGCTTTCTTT.

This chain joins TRBV15 and TRBJ2-7, with 7 bases lining up with TRBD2. The CDR3 has 13 residues. The germline gives CDR1 LNHNV, CDR2 YYDKDF (reference sequence). Trimming at V came to 2 bases and at J to 7 bases, leaving 5 bases not matched to a gene. CDR3 coding DNA: TGTGCCACCAGCAGAACCCTCGGGGGGGAGCAGTACTTC. Protein product: CATSRTLGGEQYF.

This sequence joins TRBV20-1 and TRBJ2-1, with 7 bases aligning to TRBD2. The CDR3 loop spans 16 amino acids. Germline assignment: CDR1 DFQATT and CDR2 SNEGSKA (reference sequence). With V trimmed by 3 bases and J by 5 bases, 13 bases remained unmatched. The CDR3 loop reads CSASHRLAEKNNEQFF. CDR3 DNA sequence: TGCAGTGCTAGTCATCGGCTAGCGGAGAAGAACAATGAGCAGTTCTTC.

The gene calls are TRBV2 and TRBJ1-6; 9 bases match TRBD1. The CDR3 totals 15 residues. After removal of 11 bases from V and 8 bases from J, the junction contained 13 bases not matched to a gene. Germline V gene data show CDR1 as SNHLY and CDR2 as FYNNEI. As DNA, the CDR3 is TGTGCCGGCATTTTACAGGGGGCTAAGGATTCACCCCTCCACTTT. Its protein product is CAGILQGAKDSPLHF.

V gene TRBV19 combines with J gene TRBJ1-1, with D possibly being TRBD1 (5 bases). V was clipped by 5 bases and J by 2 bases, with 15 bases between them. CDR3 length: 15 amino acids. The V gene's germline CDR1 is LNHDA and CDR2 SQIVND (reference sequence). CDR3 loop: CASSSRELGNTEAFF. The CDR3 bases are TGTGCCAGTAGTTCCAGGGAATTGGGCAACACTGAAGCTTTCTTT.

This clonotype is medium-sized (0.01 to 0.1%) by share. The rearrangement links TRBV6-1 to TRBJ2-1, with 8 bases matching TRBD2. The germline gives CDR1 MNHNS, CDR2 SASEGT. The CDR3 is made up of 19 amino acids. V lost 7 bases to trimming and J lost 5 bases; unmatched junction nucleotides: 22. This CDR3 is CASTPGRGDPFILNNEQFF. DNA for the CDR3: TGTGCCAGCACCCCGGGGCGGGGGGACCCATTTATACTTAACAATGAGCAGTTCTTC.

The chain combines TRBV7-9 with TRBJ1-2, with unresolved D. The CDR3 runs to 11 residues. The V gene lost 7 bases and the J gene lost 9 bases, with 12 bases spanning the gap. CDR1 is SEHNR, CDR2 FQNEAQ, per germline (reference sequence). In nucleotides, the CDR3 is TGTGCCAGCACCCTTATAGGGAGCTACACCTTC. This codes for CASTLIGSYTF.

The rearrangement uses TRBV20-1 and TRBJ1-2, with D uncertain. Per the germline V gene, CDR1 is DFQATT and CDR2 is SNEGSKA (reference sequence). The CDR3 runs to 9 residues. V was shortened by 6 bases and J by 6 bases, with 5 bases between the two germline ends. The CDR3 reads CSARDGYTF. In nucleotides, the CDR3 is TGCAGTGCCCGGGATGGCTACACCTTC.

V usage is TRBV7-9 and J usage is TRBJ2-3, with 10 bases fitting TRBD2. The CDR3 consists of 16 residues. The germline V gene encodes CDR1 SEHNR and CDR2 FQNEAQ (reference sequence). J was trimmed by 5 bases and V by 5 bases; bases with no gene match: 10. CDR3 residues: CASSVNPSGSIDTQYF. The CDR3 region has the DNA TGTGCCAGCAGCGTAAATCCTAGCGGGAGTATAGATACGCAGTATTTT.

This rearrangement joins TRBV10-3 to TRBJ1-6; the match to TRBD1 covers 7 bases. The V segment lost 2 bases and the J segment 7 bases; nucleotides outside the gene matches: 8. This CDR3 is built from 16 residues. Germline V gives CDR1 ENHRY, CDR2 SYGVKD. The CDR3 DNA sequence: TGTGCCATCAGTGAGAGCGCCGGGACAGAGAATTCACCCCTCCACTTT. Amino acids: CAISESAGTENSPLHF.